The T cell receptor beta chain under discussion was sequenced for a study of T cells in localized non-small cell lung cancer. Clones were read by immunoSEQ multiplex PCR, and TCRdb kept only the in-frame ones, dropping some. The sample records about 35,000 clones, 85% to 95% being singletons. The ends were cut back, 5 bases at V and 5 bases at J, with 6 bases in the middle. Germline-derived CDR1 and CDR2 are MNHEY and SMNVEV (reference sequence). The CDR3 spans 12 residues. Regarding the study as a whole: Researchers found a median about 53 of the top 100 tumor clones in adjacent lung. Patients showing higher blood T cell density tended to see longer overall survival.

Comments on this clone: Its target is not known.

The chain couples TRBV27 to TRBJ1-4, with D maybe TRBD1 (6 bases). Sequences were derived from peripheral blood mononuclear cells, sampled before any cancer treatment. This TCR derives from a female donor older than 55 with stage II lung adenocarcinoma. The CDR3 loop reads CASSQGNEKLFF. The DNA for the CDR3 is TGTGCCAGCAGTCAGGGGAATGAAAAACTGTTTTTT.